The 10 T cell receptor beta chains below all came from one sample that was sequenced in a study of blood T cell repertoires in COVID-19. Produced via immunoSEQ multiplex PCR; TCRdb's table is partial and in-frame only. The sample has about 530,000 clones, roughly 89% seen once. Specimen: peripheral blood. These TCRs come from a woman between 50 and 59 years old with COVID-19, enrolled during active disease.

The chain combines TRBV5-6 with TRBJ2-3; maybe TRBD2 (7 bases). Germline CDR1 SGHDT, CDR2 YYEEEE. Trimming removed 0 bases at V and 1 base at J, with 12 bases between. The CDR3 runs to 16 residues. For the CDR3, the DNA is TGTGCCAGCAGCTTGGTAGGGGGGAGGGGCACAGATACGCAGTATTTT. This gives the protein CASSLVGGRGTDTQYF. Full variable domain (rest looked up from reference TRBV5-6 and TRBJ2-3): DAGVTQSPTHLIKTRGQQVTLRCSPKSGHDTVSWYQQALGQGPQFIFQYYEEEERQRGNFPDRFSGHQFPNYSSELNVNALLLGDSALYLCASSLVGGRGTDTQYFGPGTRLTVL.

This clone was observed a few times. V gene TRBV5-1 combines with J gene TRBJ1-1, with unresolved D. CDR3 length: 13 amino acids. Trimming left V 3 bases short and J 0 bases short, with 6 bases between. Germline V gene sequence: CDR1 SGHRS, CDR2 YFSETQ. CDR3 nucleotide sequence: TGCGCCAGCAGCTGGGAGGTGAACACTGAAGCTTTCTTT. It specifies CASSWEVNTEAFF.

The CDR3 here is CASSTSGSEQYF. The CDR3 DNA reads as TGTGCCAGTAGTACCTCAGGTTCCGAGCAGTACTTC. The chain is built from TRBV19 and TRBJ2-7; D is unresolved. Germline V CDR1 and CDR2: LNHDA, SQIVND (reference sequence). The CDR3 has 12 amino acids. Trimming stripped 4 bases from V and 6 bases from J, with 10 bases between.

The chain joins TRBV11-3 to TRBJ2-7; TRBD2 might be the D (6 bases). The V end lost 5 bases, the J end lost 6 bases, and 14 bases lay between the germline ends. The CDR3 consists of 13 residues. Per germline, CDR1 SGHNT and CDR2 YENEEA. As DNA, the CDR3 is TGTGCCAGCAGCGTGGGCCCCGGGGGCGAGCAGTACTTC. Its protein is CASSVGPGGEQYF.

The chain combines TRBV10-2 with TRBJ1-4; D remains unclear. V was trimmed by 6 bases and J by 7 bases, leaving 21 bases between them. Germline V lookup: CDR1 WSHSY, CDR2 SAAADI. The CDR3 has 16 residues. The CDR3 bases are TGCGCCAGCAGCGCGATCCCGCTGGGAGGCAGTGAAAAACTGTTTTTT. Protein: CASSAIPLGGSEKLFF.

The genes are TRBV19 and TRBJ2-2; possibly TRBD1 for D (6 bases). Germline assignment: CDR1 LNHDA and CDR2 SQIVND (reference sequence). Trimming stripped 9 bases from V and 5 bases from J, with 10 bases between. The CDR3 sequence is 12 residues long. This CDR3 is CASRRGTGELFF. The CDR3 DNA reads TGTGCCAGCCGAAGGGGGACCGGGGAGCTGTTTTTT.

This chain connects TRBV19 to TRBJ2-3; 8 bases are shared with TRBD1. Germline values: CDR1 LNHDA, CDR2 SQIVND (reference sequence). The CDR3 sequence is 13 residues long. Trimming removed 3 bases from V and 8 bases from J; junction bases left unmatched: 4. The CDR3: CASSIATGATQYF. The CDR3 coding sequence is TGTGCCAGTAGTATCGCGACAGGGGCTACGCAGTATTTT.

The V call is TRBV18, the J call TRBJ1-1, with D perhaps TRBD1 (5 bases). Germline V CDR1 and CDR2: KGHSH, LQKENI. V gave up 3 bases and J gave up 3 bases, with 11 bases separating them. The length of the CDR3 is 14 residues. The CDR3 here is CASSPSEGYTEAFF. In DNA form, the CDR3 reads TGTGCCAGCTCACCGTCGGAGGGGTACACTGAAGCTTTCTTT.

The gene calls are TRBV19 and TRBJ1-6; D gene unclear. V was trimmed by 2 bases and J by 7 bases, leaving 12 bases between them. The CDR3 has 15 amino acids. CDR1 and CDR2 from the germline V gene are LNHDA and SQIVND (reference sequence). Here the CDR3 DNA reads TGTGCCAGTAGTATAAAAGTGGAGGTGAATTCACCCCTCCACTTT. This sequence encodes CASSIKVEVNSPLHF.

The chain has TRBV11-2 and TRBJ2-6, with 10 bases lining up with TRBD1. Germline values: CDR1 SGHAT, CDR2 FQNNGV. The length of the CDR3 is 18 residues. With V trimmed by 3 bases and J by 0 bases, 5 bases remained unmatched. The CDR3 coding sequence is TGTGCCAGCAGCTTTGGGACAGGGGCCTCCTCTGGGGCCAACGTCCTGACTTTC. Translation gives CASSFGTGASSGANVLTF. Together with reference TRBV11-2 and TRBJ2-6, the CDR3 gives the full variable domain: EAGVAQSPRYKIIEKRQSVAFWCNPISGHATLYWYQQILGQGPKLLIQFQNNGVVDDSQLPKDRFSAERLKGVDSTLKIQPAKLEDSAVYLCASSFGTGASSGANVLTFGAGSRLTVL.